The 31 T cell receptor beta chains reported below all come from one sample, sequenced in a study of blood T cell repertoires in COVID-19. Clones were sequenced by immunoSEQ multiplex PCR, and TCRdb holds only the in-frame ones, with some missing. The repertoire has more than 95,000 clones, around 85% of them found once; the top ten carry approximately 3.5%. Sequenced sample: peripheral blood. These receptors all come from a woman of 80 years or more with active or convalescent COVID-19.

V gene TRBV28 combines with J gene TRBJ1-2; no clear D gene. The CDR3 sequence is 13 residues long. The V and J ends lost 6 bases and 1 base respectively, with 9 bases between them. Germline V gene data show CDR1 as MDHEN and CDR2 as SYDVKM. The CDR3 loop is CASRNGLNYGYTF. In DNA form, the CDR3 reads TGTGCCAGCAGGAATGGACTTAACTATGGCTACACCTTC.

In its sample, this clone was seen a few times. This sequence joins TRBV11-2 and TRBJ1-1; weak D call: TRBD1 (6 bases). The germline gives CDR1 SGHAT, CDR2 FQNNGV. There are 15 residues in the CDR3. V shed 6 bases and J shed 0 bases, with 14 bases lying between them. The CDR3 is CASSLRTDMNTEAFF. Here the CDR3 DNA reads TGTGCCAGCAGTTTAAGGACAGATATGAACACTGAAGCTTTCTTT. The variable domain in full, with the rest retrieved from reference TRBV11-2 and TRBJ1-1, is EAGVAQSPRYKIIEKRQSVAFWCNPISGHATLYWYQQILGQGPKLLIQFQNNGVVDDSQLPKDRFSAERLKGVDSTLKIQPAKLEDSAVYLCASSLRTDMNTEAFFGQGTRLTVV.

V usage is TRBV9 and J usage is TRBJ1-3, with 9 positions matching TRBD1. The CDR3 totals 16 residues. V lost 4 bases, J lost 7 bases, and 12 bases stayed unmatched. Germline assignment: CDR1 SGDLS and CDR2 YYNGEE. The CDR3 here is CASSTPLTGGQNTIYF. The CDR3 DNA reads as TGTGCCAGCAGCACACCCCTAACAGGGGGCCAGAACACCATATATTTT.

The chain carries TRBV2 and TRBJ1-5; TRBD1 matches at 8 bases. This CDR3 contains 13 residues. The V and J ends lost 6 bases and 3 bases, in that order; junction bases with no gene match: 1. Per the germline V gene, CDR1 is SNHLY and CDR2 is FYNNEI. The CDR3 DNA sequence: TGTGCCAGCAGGGACAGGGTCAATCAGCCCCAGCATTTT. This gives the protein CASRDRVNQPQHF.

The rearrangement joins TRBV4-2 to TRBJ2-7, with D maybe TRBD2 (7 bases). Germline V gives CDR1 LGHNA, CDR2 YNFKEQ. The V gene lost 1 base and the J gene lost 2 bases, with 12 bases spanning the gap. The CDR3 sequence is 15 residues long. The CDR3 sequence is CASSQVGGAAYEQYF. The CDR3 bases are TGTGCCAGCAGCCAAGTTGGGGGGGCAGCCTACGAGCAGTACTTC.

This chain uses TRBV27 with TRBJ1-4; 7 positions agree with TRBD1. The CDR3 runs to 15 residues. The germline V gene encodes CDR1 MNHEY and CDR2 SMNVEV (reference sequence). The trim removed 1 base at V and 6 bases at J, leaving 5 bases unmatched. CDR3 sequence reads: CASSLYRGIDEKLFF. Here the CDR3 DNA reads TGTGCCAGCAGTTTATACAGGGGAATAGATGAAAAACTGTTTTTT.

Written as DNA, the CDR3 is TGTGCCAGCAGCCATAGCGGGGGAGAGACCCAGTACTTC. It encodes CASSHSGGETQYF. The chain couples TRBV7-9 to TRBJ2-5; 9 bases are shared with TRBD2. CDR1 and CDR2 (germline): SEHNR, FQNEAQ (reference sequence). The CDR3 sequence is 13 residues long. The J segment lost 4 bases and the V segment lost 5 bases, leaving 2 bases of the junction unmatched.

The chain couples TRBV5-1 to TRBJ2-1; 13 positions agree with TRBD2. There are 17 residues in the CDR3. CDR1 and CDR2 (germline): SGHRS, YFSETQ. The trim removed 4 bases at V and 4 bases at J, leaving 8 bases unmatched. CDR3 amino acids: CASSPGTSGTMYNEQFF. In DNA form, the CDR3 reads TGCGCCAGCAGCCCGGGGACTAGCGGGACCATGTACAATGAGCAGTTCTTC.

The chain employs TRBV6-6 and TRBJ1-5; D gene uncertain. Germline V lookup: CDR1 MNHNY, CDR2 SVGAGI (reference sequence). This CDR3 has 15 residues. V lost 2 bases and J lost 7, with 15 bases in between. The CDR3 protein is CASSYPMGPQQPQHF. Written as DNA, the CDR3 is TGTGCCAGCAGTTACCCGATGGGCCCTCAGCAGCCCCAGCATTTT.

The gene calls are TRBV7-5 and TRBJ2-7; the table's D gene call, TRBD2, was not cross checked with the DNA. TRBV7-5 is designated a pseudogene. The CDR3 extends over 19 amino acids. The CDR3 here is CARRPTGTSGIEAVYEQYF. For the CDR3, the DNA is TGTGCCAGAAGACCCACCGGGACTAGCGGGATTGAAGCCGTCTACGAGCAGTACTTC.

The gene calls are TRBV11-3 and TRBJ1-4; no firm D call. The CDR3 is 15 amino acids. V lost 1 base and J 0 bases, leaving 6 bases between the germline ends. Germline V gene sequence: CDR1 SGHNT, CDR2 YENEEA. CDR3 coding DNA: TGTGCCAGCAGCTTAGTTTTTACAACTAATGAAAAACTGTTTTTT. It is translated as CASSLVFTTNEKLFF.

The V gene is TRBV12-1, the J gene TRBJ2-2; the table's D call TRBD1 went unverified against the DNA. TRBV12-1 is a pseudogene. The CDR3 totals 15 residues. CDR3 residues: CASSTSGFDTGELFF. Here the CDR3 DNA reads TGTGCCAGCAGCACATCAGGGTTCGACACCGGGGAGCTGTTTTTT.

The chain uses TRBV7-8 and TRBJ2-1; possible D gene TRBD2, 6 bases. Germline CDR1 and CDR2: SGHVS and FQNEAQ. The V gene lost 4 bases and the J gene lost 7 bases, with 14 bases spanning the gap. This CDR3 comprises 14 residues. The CDR3 loop reads CASSSIVEGNEQFF. The CDR3 DNA reads TGTGCCAGCAGCTCCATCGTGGAGGGGAATGAGCAGTTCTTC.

This chain joins TRBV10-3 and TRBJ2-1; a possible D gene is TRBD2 (8 bases). CDR3 length: 16 residues. CDR1 ENHRY and CDR2 SYGVKD come from the germline V gene. V shed 7 bases and J shed 9 bases, with 25 bases lying between them. The CDR3, as DNA: TGTGCCATCAAGGGGGCTTATGGCGGGGGGCATCCTGAGCAGTTCTTC. Translation: CAIKGAYGGGHPEQFF.

In this sample, this clone is medium-sized. The J gene is TRBJ1-2, the V gene TRBV7-8, with 8 bases fitting TRBD1. This CDR3 is 15 amino acids long. The germline V gene has CDR1 SGHVS and CDR2 FQNEAQ. Losses at the gene ends were 2 bases for V and 11 bases for J; bases not matched to a gene: 13. The CDR3 reads CASSLTGQGARSYTF. In nucleotides, the CDR3 is TGTGCCAGCAGCTTAACGGGGCAGGGGGCACGAAGTTACACCTTC.

Comment on this clone: The germline gene is not matched at one end of the junction; a read error may be the cause. V is TRBV5-1 and J is TRBJ2-1; 8 bases are a match to TRBD2. Looked up from germline, CDR1 is SGHRS and CDR2 is YFSETQ. The CDR3 length is 16 residues. The CDR3 sequence is CASILELAALYNEQFF. The CDR3 region has the DNA TGCGCCAGCATCTTGGAACTAGCGGCTTTGTACAATGAGCAGTTCTTC.

The chain uses TRBV2 and TRBJ1-2; possibly TRBD1 for D (5 bases). The V and J ends lost 0 bases and 7 bases respectively, with 12 bases between them. This CDR3 is built from 14 residues. Germline V gene data show CDR1 as SNHLY and CDR2 as FYNNEI. CDR3 region: CASSEAGGVSGYTF. The CDR3 DNA reads as TGTGCCAGCAGTGAAGCCGGGGGGGTTTCTGGCTACACCTTC.

This rearrangement joins TRBV27 to TRBJ2-2, with D tentatively TRBD1 (8 bases). The CDR3 runs 14 residues. Trimming cost V 10 bases and J 5 bases, with 17 bases left between them. Germline-derived CDR1 and CDR2 are MNHEY and SMNVEV (reference sequence). CDR3 DNA sequence: TGTGCCACCACAGGGGGGGTTGGGACCGGGGAGCTGTTTTTT. Amino acid sequence: CATTGGVGTGELFF.

This chain links TRBV6-5 with TRBJ2-7; tentatively, D is TRBD1 (5 bases). Germline V CDR1 and CDR2: MNHEY, SVGAGI. The CDR3 consists of 15 residues. V lost 7 bases, J lost 1 base, and 17 bases lay in between. CDR3 nucleotide sequence: TGTGCCAGCAAGGGGATCCTGGGCTTTTCCTACGAGCAGTACTTC. Protein sequence: CASKGILGFSYEQYF.

The gene calls are TRBV2 and TRBJ1-6; possibly TRBD1 for D (6 bases). V dropped 5 bases and J dropped 10 bases, with 9 bases sitting between them. In germline, CDR1 is SNHLY, CDR2 FYNNEI. This CDR3 has 12 residues. CDR3 in DNA: TGTGCCAGCAGTCCAGGGGTGTCACCCCTCCACTTT. Translated: CASSPGVSPLHF.

The chain carries TRBV7-6 and TRBJ2-7; D is possibly TRBD2 (5 bases). Germline CDR1 is SGHVS and CDR2 is FNYEAQ. The CDR3 loop spans 15 amino acids. V was trimmed by 2 bases and J by 1 base, leaving 12 bases between them. CDR3 loop: CASSLLAGASYEQYF. The CDR3 DNA reads TGTGCCAGCAGCTTACTTGCGGGTGCTTCCTACGAGCAGTACTTC.

The rearrangement uses TRBV15 and TRBJ2-7; D is uncertain. The V gene's germline CDR1 is LNHNV and CDR2 YYDKDF (reference sequence). This CDR3 contains 13 residues. The germline V and J ends were trimmed by 4 bases and 3 bases, with 10 bases remaining between them. The CDR3 loop is CATSTDMGYEQYF. DNA of the CDR3: TGTGCCACCAGCACTGACATGGGCTACGAGCAGTACTTC.

The rearrangement links TRBV7-2 to TRBJ1-1, with D tentatively TRBD1 (6 bases). This CDR3 has 14 amino acids. Trimming removed 2 bases at V and 3 bases at J, with 10 bases between. Per germline, CDR1 SGHTA and CDR2 FQGNSA. The DNA for the CDR3 is TGTGCCAGCAGCTTAAGGGGGTGGGACACTGAAGCTTTCTTT. It translates to CASSLRGWDTEAFF.

This chain uses TRBV27 with TRBJ2-3; the match to TRBD1 covers 12 bases. CDR1 is MNHEY and CDR2 is SMNVEV in the germline V gene (reference sequence). The CDR3 has 18 amino acids. V lost 5 bases and J lost 4; bases outside the gene matches: 13. The CDR3 sequence is CASSPDYAGTGGADTQYF. The CDR3 DNA reads TGTGCCAGCAGTCCCGATTATGCCGGGACAGGGGGCGCAGATACGCAGTATTTT.

This chain connects TRBV7-8 to TRBJ2-3; 10 nucleotides line up with TRBD2. Germline lookup yields CDR1 SGHVS and CDR2 FQNEAQ. This CDR3 comprises 22 residues. The V and J ends lost 1 base and 6 bases, in that order; junction bases with no gene match: 25. In nucleotides, the CDR3 is TGTGCCAGCAGCTTAGAAGAAGGTTGGCAGGCGGAGCGGGAGGGTAATGTGGATACGCAGTATTTT. Protein sequence: CASSLEEGWQAEREGNVDTQYF. Supplemented by reference TRBV7-8 and TRBJ2-3, the full variable domain reads GAGVSQSPRYKVAKRGQDVALRCDPISGHVSLFWYQQALGQGPEFLTYFQNEAQLDKSGLPSDRFFAERPEGSVSTLKIQRTQQEDSAVYLCASSLEEGWQAEREGNVDTQYFGPGTRLTVL.

The table lists this clone with a few counts. The rearrangement uses TRBV3-1 (or the pseudogene TRBV3-2) and TRBJ1-2; TRBD1 aligns across 7 bases. CDR1 LGHDT and CDR2 YNNKEL come from the germline V gene (reference sequence). J gave up 8 bases and V 4 bases, and 7 bases lay outside the gene matches. This CDR3 spans 13 amino acids. The CDR3 DNA is TGTGCCAGCAGCCCGGGACAGTCGGGCGGCTACACCTTC. It specifies CASSPGQSGGYTF.

This clone has only a few counts. Other DNA sequences in this specimen translate into the identical CDR3. The rearrangement joins TRBV3-1 (or the pseudogene TRBV3-2) to TRBJ1-5; tentatively, D is TRBD1 (5 bases). This CDR3 has 13 residues. Per germline, CDR1 LGHDT and CDR2 YNNKEL (reference sequence). Deletions cut 0 bases from V and 6 bases from J, with 6 bases between. The chain's CDR3 is CASSQDRAQPQHF. CDR3 sequence (DNA): TGTGCCAGCAGCCAAGACAGGGCTCAGCCCCAGCATTTT.

V usage is TRBV27 and J usage is TRBJ2-5; tentative D call: TRBD1 (6 bases). Germline V lookup: CDR1 MNHEY, CDR2 SMNVEV (reference sequence). Trimming shortened V by 3 bases and J by 1 base, and 9 bases separated the two germline ends. CDR3 length: 14 amino acids. CDR3 amino acids: CASSFTGSQETQYF. The CDR3 region has the DNA TGTGCCAGCAGTTTTACAGGGTCCCAAGAGACCCAGTACTTC.

J is TRBJ2-2 and V is TRBV6-6; tentatively, D is TRBD1 (5 bases). CDR3 size: 14 residues. Germline V gives CDR1 MNHNY, CDR2 SVGAGI (reference sequence). V lost 7 bases and J 4 bases, leaving 13 bases between the germline ends. The CDR3 DNA sequence: TGTGCCAGCACAATCGACAGAACCACCGGGGAGCTGTTTTTT. The encoded protein is CASTIDRTTGELFF.

V is TRBV6-2 or TRBV6-3 and J is TRBJ1-6, with D maybe TRBD1 (6 bases). V dropped 2 bases and J dropped 9 bases, with 14 bases sitting between them. The CDR3 length is 15 residues. Germline assignment: CDR1 MNHEY and CDR2 SVGEGT. The CDR3 reads CASSYSGGKISPLHF. CDR3 nucleotide sequence: TGTGCCAGCAGTTACAGTGGGGGCAAGATTTCACCCCTCCACTTT.

In DNA form, the CDR3 reads TGTGCCAGCAGTATCATTTCCGGGACAGGGTTAACTGAAGCTTTCTTT. The encoded protein is CASSIISGTGLTEAFF. This chain links TRBV27 with TRBJ1-1; 9 nucleotides match TRBD1. The length of the CDR3 is 16 residues. The germline gives CDR1 MNHEY, CDR2 SMNVEV (reference sequence). With 5 bases clipped from V and 5 bases from J, the junction kept 12 bases outside the gene matches.